The 5 T cell receptor beta chains reported below all come from one sample, sequenced in a study of Ad26.COV2.S vaccination and SARS-CoV-2 variants. This table comes from immunoSEQ multiplex PCR, and its TCRdb copy is limited to in-frame clones, with some not included. The sample yields about 400,000 clones, about 85% seen once. The sample's treatment: around 19 received Ad26.COV2.S at low or high dose, single or two shots; 5 received placebo; per-sample allocation not given. Sampling was performed 63 days after the first vaccine or placebo injection. The sequences come from peripheral blood, collected in a trial of Ad26.COV2.S vaccine versus placebo. All receptors come from a person aged 18-65 years who received the Ad26.COV2.S COVID-19 vaccine or a placebo.

This chain joins TRBV7-8 and TRBJ2-2, with a tentative D call TRBD2 (6 bases). Germline CDR1 SGHVS, CDR2 FQNEAQ. This CDR3 has 15 amino acids. V shed 2 bases and J shed 2 bases, with 9 bases lying between them. CDR3 amino acids: CASSLTGVNTGELFF. DNA for the CDR3: TGTGCCAGCAGCTTAACGGGGGTTAACACCGGGGAGCTGTTTTTT. Looking up the rest from reference TRBV7-8 and TRBJ2-2 gives the full variable domain: GAGVSQSPRYKVAKRGQDVALRCDPISGHVSLFWYQQALGQGPEFLTYFQNEAQLDKSGLPSDRFFAERPEGSVSTLKIQRTQQEDSAVYLCASSLTGVNTGELFFGEGSRLTVL.

This clone came up once. The V and J genes are TRBV6-4 and TRBJ1-1, with D uncertain. Trimming pared 3 bases from V and 0 bases from J, leaving 5 bases between. The germline V gene encodes CDR1 MRHNA and CDR2 SNTAGT. This CDR3 spans 13 amino acids. The CDR3 reads CASSESMNTEAFF. In DNA, the CDR3 is TGTGCCAGCAGTGAATCCATGAACACTGAAGCTTTCTTT.

V usage is TRBV20-1 and J usage is TRBJ2-1; 7 bases line up with TRBD1. V shed 2 bases, J shed 15 bases, and the junction held 7 bases outside the gene matches. This CDR3 has 11 residues. The germline gives CDR1 DFQATT, CDR2 SNEGSKA (reference sequence). The CDR3 is CSARPGTVAFF. The CDR3 nucleotides are TGCAGTGCTAGACCCGGGACAGTGGCGTTCTTC.

The CDR3 DNA is TGCGCCAGCAGCTCGAGCACTAGCGACGAGCAGTACTTC. It codes for CASSSSTSDEQYF. The chain has TRBV5-1 and TRBJ2-7, with 7 bases fitting TRBD2. The CDR3 is 13 amino acids. Germline V gene sequence: CDR1 SGHRS, CDR2 YFSETQ. V trimming: 3 bases; J trimming: 5 bases; junction bases outside the gene matches: 5.

The genes are TRBV19 and TRBJ2-2; no clear D gene. The ends were cut back, 3 bases at V and 2 bases at J, with 7 bases in the middle. CDR1 LNHDA and CDR2 SQIVND come from the germline V gene (reference sequence). This CDR3 has 14 residues. The CDR3 coding sequence is TGTGCCAGTAGTATTAACAGAAACACCGGGGAGCTGTTTTTT. Translated, it gives CASSINRNTGELFF.